Presented here are 28 T cell receptor beta chains from one specimen sequenced in a study of blood T cell repertoires in COVID-19. Here immunoSEQ multiplex PCR was the method, and the copy in TCRdb shows in-frame clones only, minus some. The sample lists tens of thousands of clones, around 82% occurring once. The specimen was peripheral blood. The receptors were sampled from a human donor in a cohort sampled during active COVID-19.

The CDR3 sequence: CASSLGTHSGELFF. In nucleotides, the CDR3 is TGCGCCAGCAGCTTAGGGACTCACTCCGGGGAGCTGTTTTTT. The rearrangement uses TRBV5-1 and TRBJ2-2; D is perhaps TRBD2 (6 bases). Germline CDR1 is SGHRS and CDR2 is YFSETQ. The CDR3 runs 14 residues. The V gene lost 2 bases and the J gene lost 6 bases, with 11 bases spanning the gap.

The chain is built from TRBV5-6 and TRBJ1-5; D unclear. Per the germline V gene, CDR1 is SGHDT and CDR2 is YYEEEE. The CDR3 loop spans 17 amino acids. With 2 bases removed from V and 0 bases from J, the gap between germline ends came to 15 bases. CDR3 nucleotides: TGTGCCAGCAGCTTAGGGCAGGACTTTAATAGCAATCAGCCCCAGCATTTT. Translation: CASSLGQDFNSNQPQHF.

The chain combines TRBV29-1 with TRBJ1-1; D unclear. Germline loops: CDR1 SQVTM, CDR2 ANQGSEA. The CDR3 has 11 residues. V was shortened by 5 bases and J by 11 bases, with 15 bases between the two germline ends. DNA of the CDR3: TGCAGCGTTCGAGTAACTATCGGTGCTTTCTTT. Its translation is CSVRVTIGAFF.

The rearrangement links TRBV3-1 (or the pseudogene TRBV3-2) to TRBJ2-5; 8 bases align to TRBD2. V was clipped by 0 bases and J by 7 bases; unmatched bases: 7. CDR3 length: 15 residues. Per the germline V gene, CDR1 is LGHDT and CDR2 is YNNKEL (reference sequence). The CDR3 DNA sequence: TGTGCCAGCAGCCAAGAACTCCTGCTAGCGGGGACCCAGTACTTC. This encodes CASSQELLLAGTQYF.

The chain combines TRBV3-1 (or the pseudogene TRBV3-2) with TRBJ2-5, with D possibly being TRBD2 (5 bases). CDR1 is LGHDT, CDR2 YNNKEL, per germline (reference sequence). V lost 4 bases to trimming and J lost 7 bases, with 25 bases between them. This CDR3 spans 17 amino acids. CDR3 in DNA: TGTGCCAGCAGCCGAAGGGAAACAACTAGAGTCTTGGGGACCCAGTACTTC. Amino acid sequence: CASSRRETTRVLGTQYF.

The V call is TRBV4-1, the J call TRBJ1-5, with a weak D call TRBD1 (5 bases). Between the trimmed V and J ends, which lost 0 bases and 7 bases, there was a span of 10 bases. Germline V gene sequence: CDR1 MGHRA, CDR2 YSYEKL. This CDR3 region has 14 residues. CDR3 sequence (DNA): TGCGCCAGCAGCCAAGATAGGGGAGGCCAGCCCCAGCATTTT. Amino acid sequence: CASSQDRGGQPQHF.

This rearrangement joins TRBV19 to TRBJ1-3; weak D call: TRBD1 (6 bases). The germline V gene has CDR1 LNHDA and CDR2 SQIVND (reference sequence). CDR3 length: 14 amino acids. Trimming shortened V by 5 bases and J by 2 bases, and 10 bases separated the two germline ends. In DNA form, the CDR3 reads TGTGCCAGTAGTGAGACAGGCGCTGGAAACACCATATATTTT. As protein: CASSETGAGNTIYF. Variable domain in full (rest from reference TRBV19 and TRBJ1-3): DGGITQSPKYLFRKEGQNVTLSCEQNLNHDAMYWYRQDPGQGLRLIYYSQIVNDFQKGDIAEGYSVSREKKESFPLTVTSAQKNPTAFYLCASSETGAGNTIYFGEGSWLTVV.

The chain joins TRBV21-1 to TRBJ2-1; the table's D gene call, TRBD2, was not cross checked with the DNA. TRBV21-1 is a recognized pseudogene. CDR3 length: 14 residues. The CDR3 sequence: CASSKGGRAHEQFF. In nucleotides, the CDR3 is TGTGCCAGCAGCAAAGGAGGGAGGGCCCATGAGCAGTTCTTC.

The chain carries TRBV7-8 and TRBJ2-1; 7 bases agree with TRBD1. V lost 4 bases, J lost 3 bases, and 9 bases stayed unmatched. The CDR3 is 16 residues long. In germline, CDR1 is SGHVS, CDR2 FQNEAQ. The CDR3 reads CASSYKTGVNYNEQFF. For the CDR3, the DNA is TGTGCCAGCAGCTACAAAACAGGGGTTAACTACAATGAGCAGTTCTTC.

This clone was picked up a small number of times. The CDR3 DNA reads as TGTGCCAGCAGCTTGGGACAGGGAATCATCTATGAGCAGTTCTTC. Amino acid sequence: CASSLGQGIIYEQFF. J is TRBJ2-1 and V is TRBV5-6; 7 bases match TRBD1. V trimming: 0 bases; J trimming: 8 bases; junction bases outside the gene matches: 8. Germline V gene data show CDR1 as SGHDT and CDR2 as YYEEEE. The CDR3 extends over 15 amino acids. Supplemented by reference TRBV5-6 and TRBJ2-1, the full variable domain reads DAGVTQSPTHLIKTRGQQVTLRCSPKSGHDTVSWYQQALGQGPQFIFQYYEEEERQRGNFPDRFSGHQFPNYSSELNVNALLLGDSALYLCASSLGQGIIYEQFFGPGTRLTVL.

This chain links TRBV7-9 with TRBJ2-7; TRBD1 agrees at 7 bases. The junction had 3 bases not matched to a gene; V was cut back by 4 bases and J by 0 bases. Germline assignment: CDR1 SEHNR and CDR2 FQNEAQ (reference sequence). This CDR3 region has 14 residues. The CDR3: CASSSQGLSYEQYF. The DNA for the CDR3 is TGTGCCAGCAGCTCACAGGGGCTCTCCTACGAGCAGTACTTC.

This sequence joins TRBV25-1 and TRBJ2-1, with D possibly being TRBD1 (6 bases). Trimming took 6 bases from V and 10 from J, leaving 22 bases between them. CDR3 length equals 15 residues. Germline V CDR1 and CDR2: MGHDK, SYGVNS. CDR3 DNA: TGTGCCAGCAGGCCCGACAGGTCGAGTTTGGAGGAGCAGTTCTTC. This sequence encodes CASRPDRSSLEEQFF. Complete variable domain (other parts from reference TRBV25-1 and TRBJ2-1): EADIYQTPRYLVIGTGKKITLECSQTMGHDKMYWYQQDPGMELHLIHYSYGVNSTEKGDLSSESTVSRIRTEHFPLTLESARPSHTSQYLCASRPDRSSLEEQFFGPGTRLTVL.

The chain is built from TRBV19 and TRBJ2-2; 7 nucleotides match TRBD2. Looked up from germline, CDR1 is LNHDA and CDR2 is SQIVND (reference sequence). The CDR3 totals 14 residues. V shed 1 base, J shed 8 bases, and the junction held 4 bases outside the gene matches. This CDR3 is CASSIGEGQGELFF. The DNA for the CDR3 is TGTGCCAGTAGTATAGGGGAGGGGCAAGGGGAGCTGTTTTTT.

V gene TRBV11-3 combines with J gene TRBJ1-2; the D is unclear. Germline CDR1 and CDR2: SGHNT and YENEEA. The CDR3 extends over 14 amino acids. V dropped 1 base and J dropped 1 base, with 7 bases sitting between them. The CDR3 reads CASSLARNNYGYTF. The CDR3, as DNA: TGTGCCAGCAGCTTAGCTAGGAATAACTATGGCTACACCTTC.

The chain joins TRBV3-1 (or the pseudogene TRBV3-2) to TRBJ1-1; 8 bases match TRBD1. CDR1 LGHDT and CDR2 YNNKEL come from the germline V gene (reference sequence). V shed 1 base and J 11 bases; nucleotides not matched to a gene: 12. This CDR3 comprises 15 residues. In DNA form, the CDR3 reads TGTGCCAGCAGCCAAGTTCACGGAACAGGGGGAGGTGCTTTCTTT. It specifies CASSQVHGTGGGAFF.

The V gene is TRBV7-9, the J gene TRBJ2-1; no definite D call. This CDR3 contains 15 residues. Germline V lookup: CDR1 SEHNR, CDR2 FQNEAQ (reference sequence). With 1 base removed from V and 8 bases from J, the gap between germline ends came to 15 bases. The CDR3 sequence: CASSLVGWPPHEQFF. In DNA form, the CDR3 reads TGTGCCAGCAGCTTAGTTGGCTGGCCTCCCCATGAGCAGTTCTTC.

This clone was recorded once. This sequence joins TRBV27 and TRBJ2-5, with a tentative D call TRBD1 (6 bases). The CDR3 consists of 13 residues. Trimming cost V 6 bases and J 0 bases, with 8 bases left between them. Germline CDR1 MNHEY, CDR2 SMNVEV (reference sequence). The CDR3 loop reads CASRDRNQETQYF. The CDR3, as DNA: TGTGCCAGCAGGGACAGAAACCAAGAGACCCAGTACTTC.

Concerning this clone: This CDR3 is also generated by other DNA sequences in the sample. The V call is TRBV5-1, the J call TRBJ2-1; D gene uncertain. Germline V gene data show CDR1 as SGHRS and CDR2 as YFSETQ. The CDR3 is 12 amino acids. Trimming left V 3 bases short and J 8 bases short, with 9 bases between. The CDR3 DNA sequence: TGCGCCAGCAGCTCCGGTCTGGATGAGCAGTTCTTC. This translates into CASSSGLDEQFF.

V and J are TRBV3-1 (or the pseudogene TRBV3-2) and TRBJ1-1; no clear D. The V end was cut by 4 bases, the J end by 4 bases, with 16 bases between. Germline V gene lookup returns CDR1 LGHDT and CDR2 YNNKEL (reference sequence). This CDR3 spans 15 amino acids. The CDR3 coding sequence is TGTGCCAGCAGCCCGTCGGGGAGGGTTGGCACTGAAGCTTTCTTT. Translation: CASSPSGRVGTEAFF.

This clone is judged medium-sized. The chain links TRBV7-9 to TRBJ2-3; TRBD2 aligns across 10 bases. CDR1 and CDR2 (germline): SEHNR, FQNEAQ (reference sequence). This CDR3 contains 15 residues. V lost 3 bases and J lost 7; bases outside the gene matches: 7. The DNA of the CDR3 is TGTGCCAGCAGCTTCCTAGCGGGGGAGCTGAATACGCAGTATTTT. Residues: CASSFLAGELNTQYF.

V usage is TRBV4-2 and J usage is TRBJ2-7; D is perhaps TRBD1 (6 bases). CDR3 length equals 14 residues. CDR1 is LGHNA and CDR2 is YNFKEQ in the germline V gene. Trimming pared 3 bases from V and 3 bases from J, leaving 12 bases between. The chain's CDR3 is CASSQSTGNYEQYF. The CDR3 DNA is TGTGCCAGCAGCCAGTCCACAGGGAACTACGAGCAGTACTTC.

The V call is TRBV4-2, the J call TRBJ2-2; weak D call: TRBD2 (6 bases). CDR1 is LGHNA, CDR2 YNFKEQ, per germline. Trimming took off 0 bases at V and 4 bases at J, with 12 bases between the two ends. The CDR3 is 16 residues long. The CDR3 reads CASSQDRGTVTGELFF. Here the CDR3 DNA reads TGTGCCAGCAGCCAAGATCGCGGGACTGTCACCGGGGAGCTGTTTTTT.

This clone turned up a few times. CDR3 sequence reads: CAIMPGTGTDTQYF. For the CDR3, the DNA is TGTGCCATCATGCCGGGGACTGGCACAGATACGCAGTATTTT. The rearrangement uses TRBV10-3 and TRBJ2-3, with D possibly being TRBD2 (6 bases). The ends were cut back, 7 bases at V and 1 base at J, with 12 bases in the middle. Germline assignment: CDR1 ENHRY and CDR2 SYGVKD. The CDR3 is 14 residues long.

This CDR3 reads CASSLYPGGNQPQHF. In nucleotides, the CDR3 is TGCGCCAGCAGCTTATACCCGGGGGGCAATCAGCCCCAGCATTTT. The J gene is TRBJ1-5, the V gene TRBV5-1, with a tentative D call TRBD1 (5 bases). Germline assignment: CDR1 SGHRS and CDR2 YFSETQ. The CDR3 contains 15 residues. V lost 2 bases and J 2 bases, leaving 11 bases between the germline ends.

This clone showed up many times. The chain employs TRBV27 and TRBJ1-5; D not certain. Trimming took 6 bases from V and 5 from J, leaving 14 bases between them. The CDR3 is 14 amino acids. CDR1 is MNHEY and CDR2 is SMNVEV in the germline V gene (reference sequence). DNA of the CDR3: TGTGCCAGCAGCTCCCAAATGGGCGATCAGCCCCAGCATTTT. This codes for CASSSQMGDQPQHF.

J is TRBJ1-4 and V is TRBV10-1; D may be TRBD1 (5 bases). The V gene lost 2 bases and the J gene lost 5 bases, with 24 bases spanning the gap. This CDR3 has 19 residues. Germline assignment: CDR1 WNHNN and CDR2 SYGVQD (reference sequence). In DNA, the CDR3 is TGCGCCAGCAGTGAGGGTTATGGAGACAGAGTCTTCTTAAATGAAAAACTGTTTTTT. The encoded protein is CASSEGYGDRVFLNEKLFF.

V usage is TRBV5-6 and J usage is TRBJ2-5; TRBD1 agrees at 8 bases. The CDR3 length is 16 residues. CDR1 and CDR2 from the germline V gene are SGHDT and YYEEEE. The ends lost 3 bases at V and 2 bases at J; junction bases unmatched: 9. CDR3 residues: CASSWPPGTGQETQYF. The CDR3 DNA follows: TGTGCCAGCAGCTGGCCCCCGGGGACAGGACAAGAGACCCAGTACTTC.

This sequence joins TRBV9 and TRBJ2-5, with 8 bases fitting TRBD1. V shed 5 bases and J 4 bases; nucleotides not matched to a gene: 4. The CDR3 runs to 13 residues. Germline values: CDR1 SGDLS, CDR2 YYNGEE. The CDR3 here is CASSVDRAETQYF. The CDR3 DNA reads TGTGCCAGCAGTGTGGACAGGGCAGAGACCCAGTACTTC.